Given below is one T cell receptor (beta chain) in context. The sample belongs to a study of blood T cell repertoires in COVID-19. Some clones are missing from TCRdb's copy, which holds only in-frame ones; the method was immunoSEQ multiplex PCR. The table lists about 250,000 clones, 80% to 90% of them singletons. This TCR derives from a man older than 75 with acute or convalescent COVID-19. Sequencing was done on a sample of peripheral blood.

CDR3 sequence (DNA): TGCGCCAGCAGCTTGGGGGTGGGAGGCTCCTACGAGCAGTACTTC. This sequence encodes CASSLGVGGSYEQYF. The V and J genes are TRBV5-1 and TRBJ2-7; D might be TRBD2 (6 bases). In germline, CDR1 is SGHRS, CDR2 YFSETQ. V dropped 0 bases and J dropped 0 bases, with 10 bases sitting between them. This CDR3 is built from 15 residues.